These T cell receptor beta chains were read from a single sample in a study of blood T cell repertoires in COVID-19. The table came from immunoSEQ multiplex PCR; TCRdb's copy has only in-frame clones and leaves some out. The top ten hold around 2.6% of the sample, which has fewer than 300,000 clones, 70% to 90% seen once. Input material: peripheral blood. All receptors derive from a woman in her 70s with active or convalescent COVID-19. CDR3s include the opening cysteine and the closing phenylalanine or tryptophan. D genes are given only for firm matches.

>-|TRBJ1-2|TRBV6-2/TRBV6-3
CASSYGGRPNGYGYTF
>TRBD1|TRBJ2-7|TRBV7-3
CASSLWTGNPYEQYF
>-|TRBJ2-1|TRBV5-1
CASSSQGHNEQFF
>-|TRBJ1-2|TRBV28
CATKRGNYGYTF
>TRBD1|TRBJ2-7|TRBV6-6
CASKPRSGDRGYEQYF
>TRBD2|TRBJ2-1|TRBV2
CASRRTSGRENEQFF
>TRBD1|TRBJ1-1|TRBV10-3
CAISSLYRGRDGDEAFF
>-|TRBJ1-1|TRBV7-9
CASSLIDSEAFF
>-|TRBJ1-2|TRBV5-1
CASSLSTESNYGYTF
>-|TRBJ1-1|TRBV19
CASSMGGMNTEAFF
>TRBD1|TRBJ1-1|TRBV5-1
CASSSSTGRNTEAFF
>-|TRBJ1-5|TRBV11-2
CASSLDSNQPQHF
>-|TRBJ2-7|TRBV3-1/TRBV3-2
CASSQGAGAEQYF
>-|TRBJ1-5|TRBV4-2
CASSQDPRGGFDSNQPQHF
>TRBD1|TRBJ1-3|TRBV4-2
CASQKTGGPGNTIYF
>-|TRBJ2-2|TRBV10-2
CASQLGVTGELFF
>-|TRBJ2-2|TRBV6-2/TRBV6-3
CASSLPTGETITGELFF
>-|TRBJ2-3|TRBV5-1
CASSSLWDTQYF
>TRBD1|TRBJ1-2|TRBV29-1
CSVEDRGWGTGASLDYGYTF
>TRBD2|TRBJ2-7|TRBV6-5
CASSYSWGGLQYEQYF
>-|TRBJ2-1|TRBV6-4
CASSDLNLGGRHEQFF
>TRBD2|TRBJ2-5|TRBV30
CAWARGTSGYQETQYF
>-|TRBJ2-2|TRBV4-1
CASSQEMGTFNTGELFF
>-|TRBJ2-2|TRBV2
CASSSDTGELFF
>TRBD2|TRBJ2-5|TRBV6-5
CASSPGLAGGTTQYF